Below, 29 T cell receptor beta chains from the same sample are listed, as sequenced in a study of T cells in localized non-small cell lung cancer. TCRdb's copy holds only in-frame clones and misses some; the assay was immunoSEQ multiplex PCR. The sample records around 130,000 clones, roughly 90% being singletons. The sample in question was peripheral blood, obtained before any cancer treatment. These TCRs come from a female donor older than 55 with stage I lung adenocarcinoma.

Written as DNA, the CDR3 is TGTGCCAGCAGTGAATATGGGGGATTCACAGATACGCAGTATTTT. This gives the protein CASSEYGGFTDTQYF. The rearrangement links TRBV6-1 to TRBJ2-3; tentatively, D is TRBD1 or TRBD2 (5 bases each). Trimming removed 2 bases at V and 2 bases at J, with 11 bases between. The CDR3 runs 15 residues. Germline V gene sequence: CDR1 MNHNS, CDR2 SASEGT.

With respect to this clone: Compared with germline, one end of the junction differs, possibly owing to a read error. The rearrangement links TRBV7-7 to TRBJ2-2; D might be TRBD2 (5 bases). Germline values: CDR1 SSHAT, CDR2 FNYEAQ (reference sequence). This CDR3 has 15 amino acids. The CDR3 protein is CASSPDGVSPGELFF. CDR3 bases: TGTGCTAGCAGCCCTGACGGGGTCTCACCCGGGGAGCTGTTTTTT.

The CDR3, as DNA: TGTGCCAGCAGCCCCGGGACTCGTTACAATGAGCAGTTCTTC. It is translated as CASSPGTRYNEQFF. This chain connects TRBV6-6 to TRBJ2-1; possibly TRBD2 for D (6 bases). The CDR3 sequence is 14 residues long. The germline V and J ends were trimmed by 6 bases and 4 bases, with 13 bases remaining between them. Germline-derived CDR1 and CDR2 are MNHNY and SVGAGI (reference sequence).

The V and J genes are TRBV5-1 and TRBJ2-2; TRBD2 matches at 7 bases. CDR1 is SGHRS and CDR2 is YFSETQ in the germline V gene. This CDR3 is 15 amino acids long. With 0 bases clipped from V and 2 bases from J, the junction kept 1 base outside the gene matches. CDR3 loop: CASSLEAGNTGELFF. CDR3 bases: TGCGCCAGCAGCTTGGAAGCGGGAAACACCGGGGAGCTGTTTTTT.

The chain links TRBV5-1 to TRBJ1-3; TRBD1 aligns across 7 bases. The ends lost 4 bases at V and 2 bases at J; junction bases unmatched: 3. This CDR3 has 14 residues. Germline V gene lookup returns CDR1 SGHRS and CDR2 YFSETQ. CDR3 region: CASSTGTAGNTIYF. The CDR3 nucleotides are TGCGCCAGCAGCACAGGGACAGCTGGAAACACCATATATTTT.

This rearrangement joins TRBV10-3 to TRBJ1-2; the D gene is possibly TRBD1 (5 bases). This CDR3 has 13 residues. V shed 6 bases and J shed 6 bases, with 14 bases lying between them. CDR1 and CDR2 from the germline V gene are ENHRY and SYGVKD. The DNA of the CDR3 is TGTGCCATCAGGGTCGGGGCTCCGGATGGCTACACCTTC. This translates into CAIRVGAPDGYTF.

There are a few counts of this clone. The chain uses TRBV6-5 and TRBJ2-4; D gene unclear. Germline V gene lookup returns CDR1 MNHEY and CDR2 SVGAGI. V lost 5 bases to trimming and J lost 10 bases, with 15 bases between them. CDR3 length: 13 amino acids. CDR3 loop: CASSPTSAKIQYF. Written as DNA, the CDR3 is TGTGCCAGCAGTCCCACATCCGCCAAAATTCAGTACTTC.

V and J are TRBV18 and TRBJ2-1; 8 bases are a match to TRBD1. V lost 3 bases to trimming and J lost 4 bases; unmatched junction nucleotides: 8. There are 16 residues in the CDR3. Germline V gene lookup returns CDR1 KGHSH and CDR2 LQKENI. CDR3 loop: CASSPRQGATYNEQFF. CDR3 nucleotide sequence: TGTGCCAGCTCACCCCGGCAGGGGGCGACATACAATGAGCAGTTCTTC.

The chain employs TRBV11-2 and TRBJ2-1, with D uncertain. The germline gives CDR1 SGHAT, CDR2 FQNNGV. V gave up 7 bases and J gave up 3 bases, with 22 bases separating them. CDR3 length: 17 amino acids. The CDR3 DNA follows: TGTGCCAGCACTGCCGCCTCTATCGTAGGCGGCTACAATGAGCAGTTCTTC. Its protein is CASTAASIVGGYNEQFF.

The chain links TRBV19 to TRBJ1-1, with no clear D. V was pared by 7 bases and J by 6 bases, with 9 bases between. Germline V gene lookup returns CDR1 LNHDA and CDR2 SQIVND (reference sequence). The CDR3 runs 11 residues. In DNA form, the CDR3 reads TGTGCCAGTATAAGGGCTTCTGAAGCTTTCTTT. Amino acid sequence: CASIRASEAFF.

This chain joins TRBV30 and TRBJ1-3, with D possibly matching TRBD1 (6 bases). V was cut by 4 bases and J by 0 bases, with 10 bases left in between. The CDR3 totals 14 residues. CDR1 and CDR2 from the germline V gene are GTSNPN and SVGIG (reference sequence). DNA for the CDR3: TGTGCCTGGACGGGGGGGCCCTCTGGAAACACCATATATTTT. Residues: CAWTGGPSGNTIYF.

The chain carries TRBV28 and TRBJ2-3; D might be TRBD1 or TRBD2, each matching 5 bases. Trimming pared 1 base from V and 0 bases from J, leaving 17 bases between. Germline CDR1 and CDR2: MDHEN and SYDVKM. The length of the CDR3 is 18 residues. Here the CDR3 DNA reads TGTGCCAGCAGTTTATCCCCGGGCCTAGGGACCAGCACAGATACGCAGTATTTT. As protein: CASSLSPGLGTSTDTQYF.

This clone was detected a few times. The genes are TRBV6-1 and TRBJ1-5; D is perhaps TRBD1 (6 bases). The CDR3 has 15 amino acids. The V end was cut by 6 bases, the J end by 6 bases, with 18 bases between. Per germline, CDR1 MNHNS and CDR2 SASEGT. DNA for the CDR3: TGTGCCAGCAGCCACACTACAGGGTTGGGTCAGCCCCAGCATTTT. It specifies CASSHTTGLGQPQHF.

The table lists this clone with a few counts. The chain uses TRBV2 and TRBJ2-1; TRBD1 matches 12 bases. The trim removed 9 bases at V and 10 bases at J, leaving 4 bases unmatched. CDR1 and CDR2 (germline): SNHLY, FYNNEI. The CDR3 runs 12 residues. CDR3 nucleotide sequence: TGTGCCAGGGGACAGGGGGCACGGGAGCAGTTCTTC. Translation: CARGQGAREQFF.

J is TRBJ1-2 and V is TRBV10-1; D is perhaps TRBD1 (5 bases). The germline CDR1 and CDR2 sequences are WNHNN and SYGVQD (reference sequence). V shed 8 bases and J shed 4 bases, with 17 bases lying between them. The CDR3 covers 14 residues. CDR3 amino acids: CASGGVQGVYGYTF. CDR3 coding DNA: TGCGCCAGCGGGGGGGTACAAGGAGTCTATGGCTACACCTTC.

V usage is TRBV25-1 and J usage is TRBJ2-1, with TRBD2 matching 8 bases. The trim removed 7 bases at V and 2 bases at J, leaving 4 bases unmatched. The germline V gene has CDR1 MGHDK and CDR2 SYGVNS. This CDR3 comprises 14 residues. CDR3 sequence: CASKLAETYNEQFF. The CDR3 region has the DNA TGTGCCAGCAAACTAGCGGAGACCTACAATGAGCAGTTCTTC. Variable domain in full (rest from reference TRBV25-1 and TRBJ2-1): EADIYQTPRYLVIGTGKKITLECSQTMGHDKMYWYQQDPGMELHLIHYSYGVNSTEKGDLSSESTVSRIRTEHFPLTLESARPSHTSQYLCASKLAETYNEQFFGPGTRLTVL.

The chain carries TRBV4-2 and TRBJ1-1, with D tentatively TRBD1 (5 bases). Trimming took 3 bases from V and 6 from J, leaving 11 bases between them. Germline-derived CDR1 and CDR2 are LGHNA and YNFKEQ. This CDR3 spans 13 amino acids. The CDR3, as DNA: TGTGCCAGCAGCCAGACCAGGGTTTCTGAAGCTTTCTTT. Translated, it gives CASSQTRVSEAFF.

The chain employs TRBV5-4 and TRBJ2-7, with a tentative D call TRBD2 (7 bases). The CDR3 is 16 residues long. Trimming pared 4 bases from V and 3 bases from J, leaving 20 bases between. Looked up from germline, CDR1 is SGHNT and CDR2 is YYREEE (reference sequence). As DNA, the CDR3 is TGTGCCAGCAGCCCGACCGGGGGGCAGAAAAACTACGAGCAGTACTTC. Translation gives CASSPTGGQKNYEQYF.

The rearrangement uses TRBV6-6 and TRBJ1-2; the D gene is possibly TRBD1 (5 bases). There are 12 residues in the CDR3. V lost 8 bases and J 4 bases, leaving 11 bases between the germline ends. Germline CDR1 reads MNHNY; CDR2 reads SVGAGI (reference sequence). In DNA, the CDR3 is TGTGCCAGCTCGGGGGGAGGCTATGGCTACACCTTC. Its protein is CASSGGGYGYTF.

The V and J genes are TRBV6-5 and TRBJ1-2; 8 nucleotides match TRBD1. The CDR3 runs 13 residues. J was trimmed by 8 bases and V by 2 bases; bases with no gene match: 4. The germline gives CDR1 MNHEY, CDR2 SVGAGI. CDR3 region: CASSYHRGFGYTF. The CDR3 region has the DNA TGTGCCAGCAGTTACCACAGGGGGTTCGGCTACACCTTC.

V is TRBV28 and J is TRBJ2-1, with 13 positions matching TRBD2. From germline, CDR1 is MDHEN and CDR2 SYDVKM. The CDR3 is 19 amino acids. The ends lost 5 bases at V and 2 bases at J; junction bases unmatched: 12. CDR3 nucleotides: TGTGCCAGCAGTCCTACTCGGACTAGCGGGAGCCACCCCTACAATGAGCAGTTCTTC. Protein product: CASSPTRTSGSHPYNEQFF.

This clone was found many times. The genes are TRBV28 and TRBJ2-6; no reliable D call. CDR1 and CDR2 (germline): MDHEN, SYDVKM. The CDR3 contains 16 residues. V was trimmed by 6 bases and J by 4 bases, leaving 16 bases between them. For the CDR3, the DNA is TGTGCCAGCAGCCCAACCCTTGGCACCGGGGCCAACGTCCTGACTTTC. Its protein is CASSPTLGTGANVLTF.

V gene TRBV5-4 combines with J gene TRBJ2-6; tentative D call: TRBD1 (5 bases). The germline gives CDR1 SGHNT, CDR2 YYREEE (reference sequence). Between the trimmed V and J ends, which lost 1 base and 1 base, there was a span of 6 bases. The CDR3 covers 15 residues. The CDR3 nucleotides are TGTGCCAGCAGCTTGAGGACATCTGGGGCCAACGTCCTGACTTTC. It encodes CASSLRTSGANVLTF.

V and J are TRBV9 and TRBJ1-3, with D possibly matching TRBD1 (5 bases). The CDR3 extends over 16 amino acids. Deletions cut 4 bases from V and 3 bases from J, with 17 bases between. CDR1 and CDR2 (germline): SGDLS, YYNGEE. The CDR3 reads CASSLTSRGGGNTIYF. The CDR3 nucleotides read TGTGCCAGCAGCCTCACTTCGCGCGGGGGTGGAAACACCATATATTTT.

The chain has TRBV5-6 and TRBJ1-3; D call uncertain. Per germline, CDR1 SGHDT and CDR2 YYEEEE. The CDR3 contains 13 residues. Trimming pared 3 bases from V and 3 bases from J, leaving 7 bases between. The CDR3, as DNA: TGTGCCAGCAGCTCAAGCCGTGGAAACACCATATATTTT. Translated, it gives CASSSSRGNTIYF.

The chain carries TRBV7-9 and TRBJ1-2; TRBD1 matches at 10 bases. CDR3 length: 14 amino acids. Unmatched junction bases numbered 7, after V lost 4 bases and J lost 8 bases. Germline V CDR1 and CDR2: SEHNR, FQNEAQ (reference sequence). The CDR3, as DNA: TGTGCCAGCAGCTCCACGGGACAGGGGATCGGCTACACCTTC. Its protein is CASSSTGQGIGYTF.

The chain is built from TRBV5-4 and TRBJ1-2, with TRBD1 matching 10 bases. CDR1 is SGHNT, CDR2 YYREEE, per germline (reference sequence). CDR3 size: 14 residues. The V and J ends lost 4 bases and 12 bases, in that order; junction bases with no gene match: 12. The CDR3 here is CASSPAGTGAGNTF. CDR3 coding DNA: TGTGCCAGCAGCCCTGCAGGGACAGGGGCGGGGAACACCTTC.

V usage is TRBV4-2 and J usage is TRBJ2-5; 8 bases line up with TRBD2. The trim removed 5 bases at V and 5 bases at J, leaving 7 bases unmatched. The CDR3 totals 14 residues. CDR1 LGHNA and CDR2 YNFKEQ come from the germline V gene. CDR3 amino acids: CASSVAGLHETQYF. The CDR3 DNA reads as TGTGCCAGCAGCGTAGCGGGATTACATGAGACCCAGTACTTC.

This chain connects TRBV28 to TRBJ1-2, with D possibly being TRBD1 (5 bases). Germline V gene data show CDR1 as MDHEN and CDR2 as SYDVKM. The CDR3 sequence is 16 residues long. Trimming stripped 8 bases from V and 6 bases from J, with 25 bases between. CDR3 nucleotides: TGTGCCAGCCTATCAAGTGGGGCAGCCCTTTTCAATGGCTACACCTTC. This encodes CASLSSGAALFNGYTF.